The TCR beta chain under discussion was sequenced for a study of cytomegalovirus exposure and HLA in healthy donors. Points on this clone: Its antigen is unknown.

Study-level results: Prior analysis indicated that the majority of TCR beta V segments exhibited productivity approximately 87% or approximately 30% of the time. In a later analysis, donors in an Asian-associated ancestry cluster reportedly had fewer N-insertions in productive TCRs than the cohort mean. Certain sequence variants were highly shared and formed a cluster, and this cluster was likely a sequencing artifact.

CDR1 is MDHEN and CDR2 is SYDVKM in the germline V gene. Losses at the gene ends were 3 bases for V and 5 bases for J; bases not matched to a gene: 8. The CDR3 totals 15 residues. Vbeta (60) and Jbeta (13) primers were used in the PCR. The repertoire was sequenced with immunoSEQ multiplex PCR; TCRdb's copy has only in-frame clones and lacks some. The sample has about 200,000 clones, roughly 80% seen once. The receptor was derived from a girl between 10 and 17 years old in good health and CMV-seronegative. Sequenced input: PBMCs. The chain has TRBV28 and TRBJ2-5, with 8 positions matching TRBD2. The CDR3 nucleotides read TGTGCCAGCAGTTTGGCGGGGGGCCGGGGGGAGACCCAGTACTTC. Translation gives CASSLAGGRGETQYF. The whole variable domain, filled in from reference TRBV28 and TRBJ2-5, reads DVKVTQSSRYLVKRTGEKVFLECVQDMDHENMFWYRQDPGLGLRLIYFSYDVKMKEKGDIPEGYSVSREKKERFSLILESASTNQTSMYLCASSLAGGRGETQYFGPGTRLLVL.